These 26 T cell receptor beta chains were sequenced from one sample in a study of shared clonotypes between healthy human individuals. The assay was immunoSEQ multiplex PCR, and TCRdb's table has in-frame clones only and misses some. The sample includes about 2.5 million clones, about nine tenths of them seen just once. Sequencing used naive CD4+ T cells from PBMCs. Subset specified: CD45RA+ positively selected. These TCRs come from a man between 18 and 29 years old in good health. Some clones in this sample may be carry-over from other donors' samples.

This chain links TRBV18 with TRBJ2-7; D not resolved. The CDR3 sequence is 14 residues long. Germline CDR1 is KGHSH and CDR2 is LQKENI. V lost 6 bases and J 3 bases, leaving 15 bases between the germline ends. The CDR3 sequence: CASSLAVGDYEQYF. In DNA, the CDR3 is TGTGCCAGCTCCCTCGCCGTTGGGGACTACGAGCAGTACTTC.

The J gene is TRBJ2-7, the V gene TRBV5-1; TRBD1 matches at 9 bases. Losses at the gene ends were 4 bases for V and 7 bases for J; bases not matched to a gene: 12. The germline gives CDR1 SGHRS, CDR2 YFSETQ. CDR3 length equals 15 residues. The CDR3 reads CASSPGTGRTGEQYF. Here the CDR3 DNA reads TGCGCCAGCAGCCCGGGGACAGGGAGGACGGGGGAGCAGTACTTC.

The J gene is TRBJ2-3, the V gene TRBV28; no clear D. The CDR3 is made up of 14 amino acids. Trimming took off 6 bases at V and 3 bases at J, with 13 bases between the two ends. The germline V gene has CDR1 MDHEN and CDR2 SYDVKM. CDR3 loop: CASRGYNPTDTQYF. CDR3 DNA sequence: TGTGCCAGCAGGGGCTATAACCCTACAGATACGCAGTATTTT.

The V call is TRBV28, the J call TRBJ1-2; D ambiguous. With 5 bases removed from V and 4 bases from J, the gap between germline ends came to 11 bases. The CDR3 contains 13 residues. From germline, CDR1 is MDHEN and CDR2 SYDVKM. The CDR3 reads CASSINTAYGYTF. CDR3 DNA: TGTGCCAGCAGTATAAACACGGCCTATGGCTACACCTTC.

The V call is TRBV4-1, the J call TRBJ1-2; the D gene is possibly TRBD1 (6 bases). V was trimmed by 1 base and J by 0 bases, leaving 21 bases between them. The germline V gene has CDR1 MGHRA and CDR2 YSYEKL. This CDR3 contains 19 residues. As DNA, the CDR3 is TGCGCCAGCAGCCAAGTACCCATGGGGGGGGCGTTAGCTAACTATGGCTACACCTTC. It codes for CASSQVPMGGALANYGYTF.

The V gene is TRBV6-5, the J gene TRBJ2-7; 7 bases match TRBD1. This CDR3 spans 14 amino acids. Germline-derived CDR1 and CDR2 are MNHEY and SVGAGI. The junction had 11 bases not matched to a gene; V was cut back by 7 bases and J by 5 bases. The CDR3 region is CASTHRQGAHEQYF. In DNA, the CDR3 is TGTGCCAGCACCCATAGACAGGGAGCTCACGAGCAGTACTTC.

The rearrangement joins TRBV29-1 to TRBJ1-3; no definite D call. In germline, CDR1 is SQVTM, CDR2 ANQGSEA. Trimming took off 6 bases at V and 1 base at J, with 7 bases between the two ends. The CDR3 has 12 residues. CDR3 nucleotide sequence: TGCAGCGTGATTATATCTGGAAACACCATATATTTT. This sequence encodes CSVIISGNTIYF.

This chain links TRBV5-6 with TRBJ2-3; 12 bases are a match to TRBD1. CDR3 length: 15 amino acids. Trimming cost V 4 bases and J 5 bases; bases outside gene matches: 5. Germline V gene data show CDR1 as SGHDT and CDR2 as YYEEEE. The CDR3 loop is CASSPGDRGRDTQYF. CDR3 sequence (DNA): TGTGCCAGCAGCCCGGGGGACAGGGGGCGAGATACGCAGTATTTT.

This clone occurred once. This chain uses TRBV30 with TRBJ2-7; 7 bases line up with TRBD2. This CDR3 region has 14 residues. Germline loops: CDR1 GTSNPN, CDR2 SVGIG (reference sequence). The J segment lost 2 bases and the V segment lost 3 bases, leaving 7 bases of the junction unmatched. CDR3: CAWRAGAVPYEQYF. DNA of the CDR3: TGTGCCTGGAGGGCGGGAGCCGTTCCCTACGAGCAGTACTTC.

The CDR3: CASQGQATRETQYF. The CDR3 DNA is TGTGCCAGCCAGGGACAGGCGACTCGGGAGACCCAGTACTTC. The rearrangement links TRBV6-6 to TRBJ2-5, with 8 bases fitting TRBD1. CDR3 size: 14 residues. The V and J ends lost 8 bases and 5 bases, in that order; junction bases with no gene match: 10. Germline-derived CDR1 and CDR2 are MNHNY and SVGAGI (reference sequence).

The V call is TRBV28, the J call TRBJ2-2; TRBD2 matches 11 bases. Germline CDR1 reads MDHEN; CDR2 reads SYDVKM. The CDR3 is 20 amino acids. The V gene end was trimmed by 8 bases and the J gene end by 1 base; junction bases not matched to a gene: 18. The CDR3 DNA reads TGTGCCAGCCCCCTTGTCCTAGTAGCGGGAGGGCCGGTGAACACCGGGGAGCTGTTTTTT. Its protein product is CASPLVLVAGGPVNTGELFF.

This rearrangement joins TRBV5-1 to TRBJ2-2, with D unclear. Germline V CDR1 and CDR2: SGHRS, YFSETQ. The CDR3 contains 16 residues. V was pared by 0 bases and J by 0 bases, with 9 bases between. The CDR3 region is CASSLGGFANTGELFF. CDR3 DNA sequence: TGCGCCAGCAGCTTGGGGGGATTCGCGAACACCGGGGAGCTGTTTTTT.

The genes are TRBV29-1 and TRBJ2-3; 10 nucleotides align to TRBD2. The ends lost 1 base at V and 3 bases at J; junction bases unmatched: 16. Germline V gene sequence: CDR1 SQVTM, CDR2 ANQGSEA. This CDR3 has 19 residues. The CDR3 spells CSVEGPSGRAGIGTDTQYF. The CDR3 DNA reads TGCAGCGTTGAAGGTCCCAGCGGGAGGGCCGGGATTGGGACAGATACGCAGTATTTT.

CDR3 sequence (DNA): TGTGCCAGCAGCTTGGCCCCCGGAAACACTGAAGCTTTCTTT. Encoded protein: CASSLAPGNTEAFF. The chain is built from TRBV5-8 and TRBJ1-1; D not certain. The germline gives CDR1 SGHTS, CDR2 YDEGEE. The CDR3 contains 14 residues. Trimming cost V 0 bases and J 2 bases, with 8 bases left between them.

V usage is TRBV7-8 and J usage is TRBJ2-7; D gene uncertain. The V end lost 1 base, the J end lost 4 bases, and 11 bases lay between the germline ends. CDR1 is SGHVS and CDR2 is FQNEAQ in the germline V gene. The CDR3 extends over 14 amino acids. The CDR3 coding sequence is TGTGCCAGCAGCTTAGACCGAAAAGGGTACGAGCAGTACTTC. Amino acids: CASSLDRKGYEQYF.

V usage is TRBV6-5 and J usage is TRBJ2-1; unclear D gene. The germline V gene encodes CDR1 MNHEY and CDR2 SVGAGI. Trimming pared 0 bases from V and 6 bases from J, leaving 12 bases between. The CDR3 is made up of 15 amino acids. In nucleotides, the CDR3 is TGTGCCAGCAGTTACTCGATTAGTCAGCGCAATGAGCAGTTCTTC. It yields the protein CASSYSISQRNEQFF.

This clone was detected once. The genes are TRBV11-2 and TRBJ2-7, with D perhaps being TRBD1 or TRBD2 (5 bases each). This CDR3 has 16 residues. Germline-derived CDR1 and CDR2 are SGHAT and FQNNGV. V was cut by 5 bases and J by 2 bases, with 19 bases left in between. In DNA, the CDR3 is TGTGCCAGCAGCGGAGTGAGGGACGCCCTACCCTACGAGCAGTACTTC. This codes for CASSGVRDALPYEQYF.

The chain is built from TRBV7-9 and TRBJ2-1; 11 bases align to TRBD2. This CDR3 contains 16 residues. Germline V gene lookup returns CDR1 SEHNR and CDR2 FQNEAQ (reference sequence). V trimming: 4 bases; J trimming: 4 bases; junction bases outside the gene matches: 6. For the CDR3, the DNA is TGTGCCAGCAGCTCTTTGACTAGCGGGAATTACAATGAGCAGTTCTTC. It specifies CASSSLTSGNYNEQFF.

V usage is TRBV30 and J usage is TRBJ2-1; TRBD2 agrees at 9 bases. V lost 3 bases to trimming and J lost 2 bases; unmatched junction nucleotides: 14. CDR3 length equals 18 residues. Germline assignment: CDR1 GTSNPN and CDR2 SVGIG (reference sequence). The CDR3 reads CAWRARGVAGGPYNEQFF. The CDR3 DNA follows: TGTGCCTGGAGGGCGCGGGGCGTGGCGGGAGGGCCCTACAATGAGCAGTTCTTC.

CDR3 coding DNA: TGTGCCAGCTCACCCGGGACAGGGGGTGAAGCTTTCTTT. This gives the protein CASSPGTGGEAFF. J is TRBJ1-1 and V is TRBV18; TRBD1 aligns across 11 bases. This CDR3 is 13 amino acids long. The germline CDR1 and CDR2 sequences are KGHSH and LQKENI. V was clipped by 3 bases and J by 7 bases; unmatched bases: 1. The full variable domain, its missing parts supplied by reference TRBV18 and TRBJ1-1, is NAGVMQNPRHLVRRRGQEARLRCSPMKGHSHVYWYRQLPEEGLKFMVYLQKENIIDESGMPKERFSAEFPKEGPSILRIQQVVRGDSAAYFCASSPGTGGEAFFGQGTRLTVV.

The chain is built from TRBV7-9 and TRBJ1-2, with 8 bases fitting TRBD1. The CDR3 is made up of 18 amino acids. Trimming cost V 0 bases and J 6 bases; bases outside gene matches: 15. The germline CDR1 and CDR2 sequences are SEHNR and FQNEAQ (reference sequence). The CDR3 sequence is CASSLAYVSGQGWNGYTF. CDR3 DNA sequence: TGTGCCAGCAGCTTAGCGTATGTTAGCGGACAGGGTTGGAATGGCTACACCTTC.

Details on this clone: This same CDR3 is encoded by further DNA sequences in the sample. The chain couples TRBV28 to TRBJ2-7, with a weak D call TRBD2 (6 bases). CDR1 is MDHEN, CDR2 SYDVKM, per germline. This CDR3 has 13 residues. The ends were cut back, 3 bases at V and 0 bases at J, with 6 bases in the middle. CDR3 sequence: CASSLRDSYEQYF. The CDR3 DNA reads TGTGCCAGCAGTTTGCGGGACTCCTACGAGCAGTACTTC. Variable domain in full (rest from reference TRBV28 and TRBJ2-7): DVKVTQSSRYLVKRTGEKVFLECVQDMDHENMFWYRQDPGLGLRLIYFSYDVKMKEKGDIPEGYSVSREKKERFSLILESASTNQTSMYLCASSLRDSYEQYFGPGTRLTVT.

The V gene is TRBV28, the J gene TRBJ2-1; 13 nucleotides line up with TRBD2. Germline V lookup: CDR1 MDHEN, CDR2 SYDVKM. The ends lost 5 bases at V and 7 bases at J; junction bases unmatched: 8. The CDR3 contains 16 residues. The CDR3 region has the DNA TGTGCCAGCAGTCCCCCGACTAGCGGGAGGTTGAATGAGCAGTTCTTC. This gives the protein CASSPPTSGRLNEQFF.

This clone was detected a few times. Because it lacks the conserved phenylalanine or tryptophan at the end, this CDR3 is likely a read error. The limits of the CDR3 on the DNA are not certain, so only TCRdb's listed CDR3 is given. The CDR3 here is CASSFTSSGME. The gene calls are TRBV5-4 and TRBJ2-7; TRBD2, the D gene given by the table, was not confirmed from the DNA. The CDR3 extends over 11 residues, inclusive of both ends. The germline CDR1 and CDR2 sequences are SGHNT and YYREEE (reference sequence).

The gene calls are TRBV11-1 and TRBJ2-7; 10 bases map to TRBD2. There are 16 residues in the CDR3. Per the germline V gene, CDR1 is SGHAT and CDR2 is FQDESV (reference sequence). Unmatched junction bases numbered 5, after V lost 3 bases and J lost 0 bases. In nucleotides, the CDR3 is TGTGCCAGCAGCTTCAAGCTAGCGGGAGCCTCCTACGAGCAGTACTTC. Amino acids: CASSFKLAGASYEQYF.

The genes are TRBV5-1 and TRBJ2-5; the match to TRBD2 covers 9 bases. The CDR3 runs 16 residues. Germline CDR1 is SGHRS and CDR2 is YFSETQ. V gave up 0 bases and J gave up 4 bases; unmatched junction bases: 7. The CDR3 DNA is TGCGCCAGCAGCTTGGTCCTAGCGGGGATCGGAGAGACCCAGTACTTC. Translated: CASSLVLAGIGETQYF.